One T cell receptor beta chain is described in this entry. Original data processing: Estimates of nucleated cell counts were drawn from the amplification of reference gene primers. Sequencing used immunoSEQ multiplex PCR; TCRdb keeps in-frame clones, though not all of them. That table furnishes V, J and clone size, whereas the DNA furnished D and trimming. The sample contains more than 95,000 clones, roughly four fifths of which appear only once. This sample stems from a study of blood T cell repertoires in COVID-19. In the study overall: The United States, Italy and Spain supplied acute and convalescent COVID-19 samples. T cells, B-cell-depleted T cells, or PBMCs provided the cDNA or gDNA that served as material.

This CDR3 is 11 amino acids long. V shed 5 bases and J shed 8 bases, with 12 bases lying between them. Germline V gene sequence: CDR1 SQVTM, CDR2 ANQGSEA. The specimen was peripheral blood. This TCR was recovered from a man between 70 and 80 years old with active or convalescent COVID-19. The chain couples TRBV29-1 to TRBJ1-1; D is possibly TRBD1 (5 bases). The CDR3 here is CSVPYRFEAFF. CDR3 coding DNA: TGCAGCGTTCCCTACAGGTTCGAAGCTTTCTTT.